The 7 T cell receptor beta chains in this list originate from one sample, sequenced in a study of cytomegalovirus exposure and HLA in healthy donors. Amplification used 60 Vbeta primers and 13 Jbeta primers. Here immunoSEQ multiplex PCR was the method, and the copy in TCRdb shows in-frame clones only, minus some. The profile shows 100,000 to 150,000 clones, 70% to 85% of them singletons. The sequenced material came from PBMCs. Receptors originate from a woman aged 40-49 years in good health and CMV-seropositive.

The chain is built from TRBV5-1 and TRBJ2-2; D is possibly TRBD2 (5 bases). CDR3 size: 16 residues. V lost 1 base to trimming and J lost 0 bases, with 10 bases between them. Germline-derived CDR1 and CDR2 are SGHRS and YFSETQ. The DNA for the CDR3 is TGCGCCAGCAGCTTGCTCCCCGGGGCGAACACCGGGGAGCTGTTTTTT. As protein: CASSLLPGANTGELFF.

This chain links TRBV28 with TRBJ2-7; D may be TRBD1 (8 bases). Germline lookup yields CDR1 MDHEN and CDR2 SYDVKM. CDR3 length equals 16 residues. V lost 1 base to trimming and J lost 2 bases, with 15 bases between them. The DNA of the CDR3 is TGTGCCAGCAGTTTATTGGGGGGGGGACAGGCCTACGAGCAGTACTTC. This encodes CASSLLGGGQAYEQYF.

This clone was recorded once. The V gene is TRBV12-2, the J gene TRBJ2-5; TRBD2 is the table's D call and was not checked against the DNA. TRBV12-2 counts as a pseudogene. The CDR3 runs to 16 residues. As DNA, the CDR3 is TGTGCAAGTCGCCGGACTAGCGGGAGAGGAGGTGAGACCCAGTACTTC. This sequence encodes CASRRTSGRGGETQYF.

The chain links TRBV2 to TRBJ2-1, with 7 bases aligning to TRBD1. CDR1 SNHLY and CDR2 FYNNEI come from the germline V gene. The V and J ends lost 8 bases and 9 bases, in that order; junction bases with no gene match: 7. The CDR3 is 12 residues long. This chain's CDR3 is CASLGAGGEQFF. CDR3 nucleotide sequence: TGTGCCAGCTTGGGGGCAGGGGGTGAGCAGTTCTTC.

The chain has TRBV20-1 and TRBJ2-5; D is possibly TRBD2 (6 bases). The CDR3 sequence is 11 residues long. V dropped 6 bases and J dropped 4 bases, with 9 bases sitting between them. CDR1 is DFQATT, CDR2 SNEGSKA, per germline (reference sequence). The CDR3 is CSAAGRETQYF. CDR3 DNA: TGCAGTGCCGCGGGGCGAGAGACCCAGTACTTC.

The rearrangement links TRBV2 to TRBJ1-2; a possible D gene is TRBD1 (6 bases). V lost 4 bases and J lost 7, with 10 bases in between. The CDR3 consists of 12 residues. The germline V gene has CDR1 SNHLY and CDR2 FYNNEI. CDR3 bases: TGTGCCAGCAGTGCCCGGACAGTTGGCTACACCTTC. This translates into CASSARTVGYTF.

The chain has TRBV2 and TRBJ1-5; no reliable D call. The germline V gene encodes CDR1 SNHLY and CDR2 FYNNEI. Trimming left V 6 bases short and J 7 bases short, with 10 bases between. The CDR3 extends over 12 amino acids. The CDR3 DNA sequence: TGTGCCAGCAGGGCGGTTGGGCAGCCCCAGCATTTT. It is translated as CASRAVGQPQHF.